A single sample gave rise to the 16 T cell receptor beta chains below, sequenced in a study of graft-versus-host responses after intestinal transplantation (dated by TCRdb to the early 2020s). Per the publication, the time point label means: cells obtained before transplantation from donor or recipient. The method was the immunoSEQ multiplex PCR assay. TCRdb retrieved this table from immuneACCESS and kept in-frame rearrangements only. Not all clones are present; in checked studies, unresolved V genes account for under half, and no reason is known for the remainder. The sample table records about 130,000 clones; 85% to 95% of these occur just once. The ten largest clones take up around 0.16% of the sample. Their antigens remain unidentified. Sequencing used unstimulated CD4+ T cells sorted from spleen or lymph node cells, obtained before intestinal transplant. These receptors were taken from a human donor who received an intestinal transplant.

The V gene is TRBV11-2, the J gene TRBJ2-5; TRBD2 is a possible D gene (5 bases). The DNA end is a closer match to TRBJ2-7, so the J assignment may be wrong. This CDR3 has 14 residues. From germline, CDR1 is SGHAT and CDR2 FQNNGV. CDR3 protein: CASSRSPSTYEQYF. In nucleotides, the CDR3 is TGTGCCAGCAGTCGCTCCCCTAGCACCTACGAGCAGTACTTC.

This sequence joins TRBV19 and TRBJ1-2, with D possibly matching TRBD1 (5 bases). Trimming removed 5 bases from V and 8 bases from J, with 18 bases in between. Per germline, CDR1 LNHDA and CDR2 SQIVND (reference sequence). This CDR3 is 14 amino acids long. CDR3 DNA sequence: TGTGCCAGTAGTGTTGGCAGGGAGGGAAGGGGCTACACCTTC. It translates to CASSVGREGRGYTF.

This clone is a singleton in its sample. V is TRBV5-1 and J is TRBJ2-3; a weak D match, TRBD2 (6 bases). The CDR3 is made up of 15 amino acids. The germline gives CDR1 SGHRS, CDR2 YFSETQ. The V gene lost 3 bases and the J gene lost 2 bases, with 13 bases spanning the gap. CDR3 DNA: TGCGCCAGCAGCTCCGCGGGACCACTCACAGATACGCAGTATTTT. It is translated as CASSSAGPLTDTQYF.

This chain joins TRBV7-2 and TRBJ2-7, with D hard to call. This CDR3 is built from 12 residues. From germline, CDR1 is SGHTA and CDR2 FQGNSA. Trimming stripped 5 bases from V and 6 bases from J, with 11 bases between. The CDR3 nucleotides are TGTGCCAGCAGCCCAGTCTCACCCGAGCAGTACTTC. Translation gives CASSPVSPEQYF.

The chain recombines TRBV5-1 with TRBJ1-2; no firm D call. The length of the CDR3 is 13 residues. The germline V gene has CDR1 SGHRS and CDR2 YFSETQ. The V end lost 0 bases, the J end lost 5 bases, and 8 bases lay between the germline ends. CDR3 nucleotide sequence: TGCGCCAGCAGCTTGGCCGAATTTTATGGCTACACCTTC. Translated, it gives CASSLAEFYGYTF. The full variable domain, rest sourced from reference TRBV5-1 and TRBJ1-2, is KAGVTQTPRYLIKTRGQQVTLSCSPISGHRSVSWYQQTPGQGLQFLFEYFSETQRNKGNFPGRFSGRQFSNSRSEMNVSTLELGDSALYLCASSLAEFYGYTFGSGTRLTVV.

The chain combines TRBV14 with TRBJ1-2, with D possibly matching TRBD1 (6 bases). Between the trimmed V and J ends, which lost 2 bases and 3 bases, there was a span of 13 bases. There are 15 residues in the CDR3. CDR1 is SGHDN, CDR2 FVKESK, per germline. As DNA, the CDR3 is TGTGCCAGCAGCCAAAGCCGGGGGGCTCACTATGGCTACACCTTC. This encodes CASSQSRGAHYGYTF.

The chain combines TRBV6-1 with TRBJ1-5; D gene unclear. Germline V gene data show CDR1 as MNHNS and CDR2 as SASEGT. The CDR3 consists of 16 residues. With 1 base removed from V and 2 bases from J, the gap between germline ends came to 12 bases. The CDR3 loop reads CASSEDRGFGNQPQHF. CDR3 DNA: TGTGCCAGCAGTGAAGATCGAGGGTTTGGCAATCAGCCCCAGCATTTT.

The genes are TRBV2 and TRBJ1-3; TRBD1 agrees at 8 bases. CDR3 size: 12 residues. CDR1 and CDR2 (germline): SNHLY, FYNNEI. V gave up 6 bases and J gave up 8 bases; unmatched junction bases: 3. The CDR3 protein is CASRDRGDTIYF. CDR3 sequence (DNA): TGTGCCAGCAGAGACAGGGGTGACACCATATATTTT.

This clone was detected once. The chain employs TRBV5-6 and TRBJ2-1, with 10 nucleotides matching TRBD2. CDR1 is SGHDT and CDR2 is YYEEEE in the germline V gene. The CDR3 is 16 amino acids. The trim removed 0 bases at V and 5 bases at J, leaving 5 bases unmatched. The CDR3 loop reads CASSLEVAGGDNEQFF. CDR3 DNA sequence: TGTGCCAGCAGCTTGGAGGTAGCGGGGGGAGACAATGAGCAGTTCTTC. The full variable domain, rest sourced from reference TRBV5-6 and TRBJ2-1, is DAGVTQSPTHLIKTRGQQVTLRCSPKSGHDTVSWYQQALGQGPQFIFQYYEEEERQRGNFPDRFSGHQFPNYSSELNVNALLLGDSALYLCASSLEVAGGDNEQFFGPGTRLTVL.

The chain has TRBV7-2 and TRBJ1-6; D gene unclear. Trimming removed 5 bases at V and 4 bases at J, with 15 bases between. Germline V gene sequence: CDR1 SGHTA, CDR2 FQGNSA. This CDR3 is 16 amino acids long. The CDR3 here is CASSPPRGYYNSPLHF. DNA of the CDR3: TGTGCCAGCAGCCCCCCCCGCGGATATTATAATTCACCCCTCCACTTT. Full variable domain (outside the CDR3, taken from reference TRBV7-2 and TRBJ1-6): GAGVSQSPSNKVTEKGKDVELRCDPISGHTALYWYRQSLGQGLEFLIYFQGNSAPDKSGLPSDRFSAERTGGSVSTLTIQRTQQEDSAVYLCASSPPRGYYNSPLHFGNGTRLTVT.

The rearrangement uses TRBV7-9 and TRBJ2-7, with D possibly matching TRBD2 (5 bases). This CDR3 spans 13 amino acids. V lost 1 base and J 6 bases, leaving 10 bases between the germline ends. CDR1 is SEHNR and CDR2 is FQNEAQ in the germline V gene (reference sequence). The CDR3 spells CASSLVLDSEQYF. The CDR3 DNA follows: TGTGCCAGCAGCTTAGTACTAGATTCCGAGCAGTACTTC.

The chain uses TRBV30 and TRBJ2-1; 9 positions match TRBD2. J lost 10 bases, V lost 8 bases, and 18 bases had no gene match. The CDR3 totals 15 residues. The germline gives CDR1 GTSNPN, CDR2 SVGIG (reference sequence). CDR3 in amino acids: CAARERGVPVGEQFF. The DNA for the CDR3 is TGTGCCGCTAGAGAGCGGGGGGTTCCGGTCGGGGAGCAGTTCTTC.

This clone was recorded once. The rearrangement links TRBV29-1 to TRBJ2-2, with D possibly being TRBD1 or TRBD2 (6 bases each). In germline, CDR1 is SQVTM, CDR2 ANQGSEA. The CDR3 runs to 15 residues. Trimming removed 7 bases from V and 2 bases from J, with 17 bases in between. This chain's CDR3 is CSARGGLANTGELFF. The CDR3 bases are TGCAGCGCCCGAGGGGGGCTTGCAAACACCGGGGAGCTGTTTTTT.

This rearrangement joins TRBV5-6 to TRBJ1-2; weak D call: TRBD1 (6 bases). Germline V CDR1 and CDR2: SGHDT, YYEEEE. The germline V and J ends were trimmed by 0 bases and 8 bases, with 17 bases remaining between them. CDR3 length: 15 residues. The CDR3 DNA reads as TGTGCCAGCAGCTTGGATTCCCGAGGGGGGCGAGGCTACACCTTC. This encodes CASSLDSRGGRGYTF. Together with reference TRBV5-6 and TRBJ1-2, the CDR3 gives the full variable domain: DAGVTQSPTHLIKTRGQQVTLRCSPKSGHDTVSWYQQALGQGPQFIFQYYEEEERQRGNFPDRFSGHQFPNYSSELNVNALLLGDSALYLCASSLDSRGGRGYTFGSGTRLTVV.

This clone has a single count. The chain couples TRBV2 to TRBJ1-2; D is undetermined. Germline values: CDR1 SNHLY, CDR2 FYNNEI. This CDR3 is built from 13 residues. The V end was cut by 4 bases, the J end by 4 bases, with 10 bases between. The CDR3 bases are TGTGCCAGCAGTGCTGAACAGTCCTATGGCTACACCTTC. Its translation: CASSAEQSYGYTF.

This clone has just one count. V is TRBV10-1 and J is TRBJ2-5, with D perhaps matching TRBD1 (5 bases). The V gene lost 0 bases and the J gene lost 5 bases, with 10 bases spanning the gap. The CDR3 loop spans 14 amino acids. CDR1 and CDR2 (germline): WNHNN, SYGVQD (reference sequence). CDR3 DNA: TGCGCCAGCAGTGAGTCGACAGCCTGGGAGACCCAGTACTTC. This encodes CASSESTAWETQYF.